These 20 T cell receptor beta chains share one sample of origin, sequenced in a study of shared clonotypes between healthy human individuals (dated by TCRdb to 2020 to 2021). Preparation of the library involved the immunoSEQ multiplex PCR assay. TCRdb took over this immuneACCESS table, retaining in-frame rearrangements with V and J assigned. Such tables are incomplete; in checked studies, under half of the missing clones stem from an unresolved V gene, and the remainder is unexplained. This sample holds 500,000 to 650,000 clones; about 80% were observed only once. The top ten hold about 11% of the sample. Sequencing input: PBMCs. The receptors were sampled from a woman between 40 and 55 years old in good health. Some clones in this sample may be carry-over from other donors' samples.

As concerns this clone: One base separates it from a far larger clone, so it is likely a read error. This sample also contains other DNA sequences that code for the same CDR3. J is TRBJ2-5 and V is TRBV6-1; D gene ambiguous. Germline V gives CDR1 MNHNS, CDR2 SASEGT. The V and J ends lost 4 bases and 5 bases respectively, with 14 bases between them. The CDR3 sequence is 14 residues long. The CDR3: CASSVKEEQETQYF. CDR3 bases: TGTGCCAGCAGTGTAAAAGAAGAACAGGAGACCCAGTACTTC.

This clone was seen a single time. This chain links TRBV5-1 with TRBJ2-7; 7 bases are shared with TRBD1. There are 13 residues in the CDR3. The germline V gene has CDR1 SGHRS and CDR2 YFSETQ. The trim removed 3 bases at V and 3 bases at J, leaving 3 bases unmatched. This CDR3 is CASSSGTDYEQYF. CDR3 in DNA: TGCGCCAGCAGCTCCGGGACAGACTACGAGCAGTACTTC. The entire variable domain, with the rest obtained from reference TRBV5-1 and TRBJ2-7, is as follows: KAGVTQTPRYLIKTRGQQVTLSCSPISGHRSVSWYQQTPGQGLQFLFEYFSETQRNKGNFPGRFSGRQFSNSRSEMNVSTLELGDSALYLCASSSGTDYEQYFGPGTRLTVT.

This clone appeared a single time. The J gene is TRBJ2-7, the V gene TRBV5-6; 12 bases fit TRBD2. The CDR3 totals 14 residues. Germline-derived CDR1 and CDR2 are SGHDT and YYEEEE. The ends lost 3 bases at V and 7 bases at J; junction bases unmatched: 5. The CDR3 here is CASSSGLAGWEQYF. The CDR3 DNA reads TGTGCCAGCAGCTCCGGACTAGCGGGATGGGAGCAGTACTTC. Based on the CDR3 plus reference TRBV5-6 and TRBJ2-7, the full variable domain is DAGVTQSPTHLIKTRGQQVTLRCSPKSGHDTVSWYQQALGQGPQFIFQYYEEEERQRGNFPDRFSGHQFPNYSSELNVNALLLGDSALYLCASSSGLAGWEQYFGPGTRLTVT.

The rearrangement uses TRBV6-4 and TRBJ2-1; TRBD2 aligns across 8 bases. Losses at the gene ends were 0 bases for V and 7 bases for J; bases not matched to a gene: 5. This CDR3 spans 15 amino acids. Germline V gene data show CDR1 as MRHNA and CDR2 as SNTAGT. This CDR3 reads CASSDSGSGGNEQFF. The CDR3 DNA reads as TGTGCCAGCAGTGACTCGGGGTCGGGAGGGAATGAGCAGTTCTTC.

This chain connects TRBV9 to TRBJ1-1, with D possibly being TRBD1 (5 bases). CDR1 and CDR2 from the germline V gene are SGDLS and YYNGEE. V was cut by 0 bases and J by 5 bases, with 8 bases left in between. The CDR3 length is 13 residues. CDR3 nucleotide sequence: TGTGCCAGCAGCGTAGGGGGGAGGACTGAAGCTTTCTTT. Its protein product is CASSVGGRTEAFF.

The J gene is TRBJ2-3, the V gene TRBV27; 10 nucleotides match TRBD2. The CDR3 sequence is 13 residues long. Germline CDR1 MNHEY, CDR2 SMNVEV (reference sequence). The junction had 5 bases not matched to a gene; V was cut back by 6 bases and J by 8 bases. Here the CDR3 reads CASRLRTSGTQYF. The CDR3 DNA follows: TGTGCCAGCAGACTCAGGACTAGCGGTACGCAGTATTTT.

J is TRBJ2-3 and V is TRBV5-6, with TRBD2 as a possible D gene (6 bases). This CDR3 contains 15 residues. V dropped 2 bases and J dropped 4 bases, with 14 bases sitting between them. Germline CDR1 and CDR2: SGHDT and YYEEEE. CDR3: CASSLGFGSPDTQYF. The CDR3 nucleotides are TGTGCCAGCAGCTTAGGTTTCGGGAGCCCAGATACGCAGTATTTT.

With respect to this clone: A much bigger clone sits one base away, suggesting this may be a read error. This sample also contains other DNA sequences that code for the same CDR3. J is TRBJ1-1 and V is TRBV27; possible D gene TRBD1, 5 bases. This CDR3 has 13 residues. Trimming took 3 bases from V and 2 from J, leaving 7 bases between them. From germline, CDR1 is MNHEY and CDR2 SMNVEV (reference sequence). In DNA, the CDR3 is TGTGCCAGCAGTTTCGGACAAAACACTGAAGCTTTCTTT. Its translation: CASSFGQNTEAFF.

This chain joins TRBV2 and TRBJ2-5, with TRBD2 identical over 8 bases. The CDR3 sequence is 14 residues long. Trimming at V came to 7 bases and at J to 3 bases, leaving 7 bases not matched to a gene. CDR1 is SNHLY and CDR2 is FYNNEI in the germline V gene. CDR3 sequence: CASKKTGGEETQYF. The CDR3 coding sequence is TGTGCCAGCAAGAAGACGGGAGGGGAAGAGACCCAGTACTTC.

As to this clone: With a much larger clone just one base away, this may be a read error. This sequence joins TRBV7-6 and TRBJ2-7; 14 nucleotides align to TRBD2. This CDR3 region has 14 residues. Germline lookup yields CDR1 SGHVS and CDR2 FNYEAQ. The trim removed 5 bases at V and 5 bases at J, leaving 2 bases unmatched. For the CDR3, the DNA is TGTGCCAGCAGCCCGGGACTAGCGGGGGACGAGCAGTACTTC. As protein: CASSPGLAGDEQYF.

This clone was picked up a small number of times. A read error may account for a junction end that differs from germline. This chain links TRBV7-7 with TRBJ1-5; 7 bases are shared with TRBD1. The CDR3 contains 18 residues. Germline values: CDR1 SSHAT, CDR2 FNYEAQ (reference sequence). CDR3 in DNA: TGTGCTAGCAGCCGACGAGGGGGCTGGCAGGTCCAAAATCAGCCCCAGCATTTT. Translating it yields CASSRRGGWQVQNQPQHF.

This clone has just a few counts. The rearrangement links TRBV5-4 to TRBJ1-2; no definite D call. The CDR3 is 14 residues long. In germline, CDR1 is SGHNT, CDR2 YYREEE (reference sequence). V lost 1 base and J lost 3, with 10 bases in between. The CDR3 nucleotides are TGTGCCAGCAGCTTGCAGGATAGGGACTATGGCTACACCTTC. Protein: CASSLQDRDYGYTF.

A remark on this clone: Being one base from a much bigger clone, this may be a read error. This chain links TRBV12-2 with TRBJ2-5; the D segment call TRBD1 is taken from the table without a DNA check. TRBV12-2 is reported as a pseudogene. CDR3 size: 13 residues. The CDR3 protein is CASRLGGHDVQYF. In DNA, the CDR3 is TGTGCAAGTCGCTTAGGGGGGCATGACGTTCAGTACTTC.

With respect to this clone: Other DNA sequences in this sample translate to the same CDR3. The chain combines TRBV15 with TRBJ2-7, with a tentative D call TRBD1 (5 bases). Germline V lookup: CDR1 LNHNV, CDR2 YYDKDF (reference sequence). Trimming shortened V by 0 bases and J by 0 bases, and 6 bases separated the two germline ends. The CDR3 spans 14 residues. Here the CDR3 reads CATSREGVSYEQYF. The DNA of the CDR3 is TGTGCCACCAGCAGAGAAGGGGTCTCCTACGAGCAGTACTTC.

The chain combines TRBV27 with TRBJ2-7, with 11 positions matching TRBD2. The V gene end was trimmed by 2 bases and the J gene end by 2 bases; junction bases not matched to a gene: 5. Per the germline V gene, CDR1 is MNHEY and CDR2 is SMNVEV (reference sequence). CDR3 size: 16 residues. CDR3: CASSLNRLAGPYEQYF. The CDR3 DNA follows: TGTGCCAGCAGTTTAAATCGACTAGCGGGGCCCTACGAGCAGTACTTC.

The gene calls are TRBV5-1 and TRBJ2-1; 9 bases map to TRBD2. The ends lost 0 bases at V and 0 bases at J; junction bases unmatched: 1. Germline-derived CDR1 and CDR2 are SGHRS and YFSETQ. CDR3 size: 16 residues. CDR3 nucleotide sequence: TGCGCCAGCAGCTTGGTTAGCGGGAGCTCCTACAATGAGCAGTTCTTC. Protein product: CASSLVSGSSYNEQFF.

The chain joins TRBV7-3 to TRBJ2-2; D not resolved. CDR1 and CDR2 (germline): SGHTA, FQGTGA. The CDR3 is 14 residues long. V gave up 1 base and J gave up 3 bases, with 6 bases separating them. DNA of the CDR3: TGTGCCAGCAGCTTAAGCGAGCACACCGGGGAGCTGTTTTTT. It translates to CASSLSEHTGELFF.

The J gene is TRBJ2-3, the V gene TRBV28; 7 bases line up with TRBD2. V lost 5 bases, J lost 0 bases, and 8 bases stayed unmatched. The CDR3 covers 16 residues. Germline assignment: CDR1 MDHEN and CDR2 SYDVKM. The CDR3: CASSGPASGSTDTQYF. CDR3 coding DNA: TGTGCCAGCAGTGGACCGGCTAGCGGAAGCACAGATACGCAGTATTTT.

The chain recombines TRBV5-4 with TRBJ2-5; D gene ambiguous. Trimming removed 0 bases at V and 5 bases at J, with 14 bases between. Germline V CDR1 and CDR2: SGHNT, YYREEE (reference sequence). The CDR3 sequence is 15 residues long. CDR3 amino acids: CASSLAFLPEETQYF. In nucleotides, the CDR3 is TGTGCCAGCAGCTTGGCCTTCTTGCCAGAGGAGACCCAGTACTTC.

This clone was seen only a few times. The rearrangement links TRBV6-4 to TRBJ1-1; unclear D gene. This CDR3 contains 14 residues. Trimming stripped 0 bases from V and 6 bases from J, with 11 bases between. Germline V gene lookup returns CDR1 MRHNA and CDR2 SNTAGT. The CDR3 DNA reads as TGTGCCAGCAGTGACTCAGGTCAGACGTCTGAAGCTTTCTTT. Protein product: CASSDSGQTSEAFF.